This T cell receptor beta chain came from a study of T cells in Graves' hyperthyroidism and ophthalmopathy. A single count supports this clonotype. The antigen remains unidentified. This may come from a read error, since a much larger clone is one base off. Germline-derived CDR1 and CDR2 are GTSNPN and SVGIG (reference sequence). CDR3 length: 14 amino acids. The V end was cut by 4 bases, the J end by 1 base, with 10 bases between. Amplification targeted TCR beta CDR3 regions from RNA transcripts. During a first-round RT-PCR of the TCR CDR3, the HTBI primer set was used. Using its own MiXCR run on the multiplex PCR reads, TCRdb lists one record per CDR3 protein. The top ten clones hold over 11% of a sample with around 500,000 distinct CDR3 sequences, around 13% of them seen once. Study results and caveats: The blood repertoire included most of the expanded thyroid clonotypes above 0.001.

The hyperthyroidism was newly diagnosed and had lasted under 2 months; the patients were aged 18 to 65. Based on clinical symptoms, serum thyroxine and TRAb, thyroid ultrasound and orbital computed tomography, diagnoses were reached. Isolation of PBMCs was performed on approximately 10 ml fresh peripheral blood. The TCR was taken from a middle-aged woman with Graves' hyperthyroidism. The V call is TRBV30, the J call TRBJ2-2; D is perhaps TRBD2 (6 bases). Material: blood. The CDR3 region has the DNA TGTGCCTGGAATATAGCGGAGAACACCGGGGAGCTGTTTTTT. This gives the protein CAWNIAENTGELFF.